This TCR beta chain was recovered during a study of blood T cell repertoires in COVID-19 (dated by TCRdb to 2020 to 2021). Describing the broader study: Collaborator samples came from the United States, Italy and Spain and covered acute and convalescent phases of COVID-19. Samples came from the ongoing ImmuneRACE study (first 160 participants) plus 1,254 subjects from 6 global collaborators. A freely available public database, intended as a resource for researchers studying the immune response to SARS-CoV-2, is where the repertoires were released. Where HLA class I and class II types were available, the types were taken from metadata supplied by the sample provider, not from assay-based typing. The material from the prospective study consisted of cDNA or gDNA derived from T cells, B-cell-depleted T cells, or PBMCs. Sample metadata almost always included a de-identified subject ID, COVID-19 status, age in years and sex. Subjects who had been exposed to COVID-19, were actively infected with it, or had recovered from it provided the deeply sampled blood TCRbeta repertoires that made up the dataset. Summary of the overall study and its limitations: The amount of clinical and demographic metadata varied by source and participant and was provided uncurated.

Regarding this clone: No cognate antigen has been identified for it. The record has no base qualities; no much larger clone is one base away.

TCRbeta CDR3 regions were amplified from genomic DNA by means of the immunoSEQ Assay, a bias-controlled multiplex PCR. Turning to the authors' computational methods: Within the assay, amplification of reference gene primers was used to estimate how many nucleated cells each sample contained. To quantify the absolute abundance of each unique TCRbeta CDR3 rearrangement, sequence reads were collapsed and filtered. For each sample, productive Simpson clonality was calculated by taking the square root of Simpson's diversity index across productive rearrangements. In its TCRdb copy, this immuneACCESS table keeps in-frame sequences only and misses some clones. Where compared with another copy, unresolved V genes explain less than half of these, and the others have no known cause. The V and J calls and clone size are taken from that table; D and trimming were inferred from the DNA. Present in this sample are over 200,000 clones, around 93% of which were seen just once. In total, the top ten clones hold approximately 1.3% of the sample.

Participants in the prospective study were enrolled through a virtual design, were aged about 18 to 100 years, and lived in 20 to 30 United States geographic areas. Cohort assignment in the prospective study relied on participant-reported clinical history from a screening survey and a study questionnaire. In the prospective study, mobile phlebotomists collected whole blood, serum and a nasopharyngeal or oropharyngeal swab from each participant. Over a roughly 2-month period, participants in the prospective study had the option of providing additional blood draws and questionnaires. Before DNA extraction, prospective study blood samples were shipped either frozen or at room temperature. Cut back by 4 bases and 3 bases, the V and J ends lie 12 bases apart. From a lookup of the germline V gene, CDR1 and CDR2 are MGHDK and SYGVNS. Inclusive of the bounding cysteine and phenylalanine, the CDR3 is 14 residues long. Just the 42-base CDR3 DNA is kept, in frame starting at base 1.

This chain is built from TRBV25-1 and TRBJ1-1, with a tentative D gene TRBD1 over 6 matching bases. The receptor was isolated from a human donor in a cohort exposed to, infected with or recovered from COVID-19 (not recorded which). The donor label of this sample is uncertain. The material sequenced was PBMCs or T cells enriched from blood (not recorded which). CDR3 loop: CASSVQGWDTEAFF. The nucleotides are TGTGCCAGCAGTGTACAGGGCTGGGACACTGAAGCTTTCTTT. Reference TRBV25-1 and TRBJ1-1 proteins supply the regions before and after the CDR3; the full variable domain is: EADIYQTPRYLVIGTGKKITLECSQTMGHDKMYWYQQDPGMELHLIHYSYGVNSTEKGDLSSESTVSRIRTEHFPLTLESARPSHTSQYLCASSVQGWDTEAFFGQGTRLTVV.